Listed below are T cell receptor beta chains from one sample, sequenced in a study of T cells expressing NK-cell markers. Reanalyzing the 5' RACE reads, TCRdb keeps one entry per CDR3 protein, without DNA. This specimen shows just under 150,000 distinct CDR3 sequences; the ten leading clones hold less than 15%. Material for sequencing was blood T cells: a sorted CD56 or NKG2C T cell subset, CD4+ or CD8+ T cells, or bulk PBMC T cells (not recorded which). The origin of the receptors is a man in his late teens or twenties in good health. Each CDR3 is given with its conserved first and last residue.

v_call	j_call	cdr3_aa
TRBV21-1	TRBJ2-7	CASRLREDYEQYF
TRBV3-1	TRBJ1-2	CASSQDMAGGPYGYTF
TRBV12-3/TRBV12-4	TRBJ2-3	CASSPYSGAPDTQYF
TRBV7-6	TRBJ2-1	CASSLKRPSYNEQFF
TRBV28	TRBJ2-1	CASSFPFEISAHEQFF
TRBV10-2	TRBJ2-4	CASEPGGAKNIQYF
TRBV6-5	TRBJ2-3	CASSYLGSDTQYF
TRBV29-1	TRBJ2-3	CSVVERFSRDTQYF
TRBV13	TRBJ1-4	CASSTRTGDEKLFF
TRBV23-1	TRBJ2-5	CASSQSLYRDRGRETQYF
TRBV7-2	TRBJ2-2	CASRPDRNYNTGELFF
TRBV12-3/TRBV12-4	TRBJ2-5	CASSLRLAGDGETQYF
TRBV7-1	TRBJ2-5	CASSSVRTQGFSILNQETQYF
TRBV20-1	TRBJ2-1	CSAPLVAVPYNEQFF
TRBV11-1	TRBJ2-7	CASSLASRGRSSYEQYF
TRBV13	TRBJ2-1	CASSYTSGENNEQFF
TRBV5-1	TRBJ2-7	CASSSTSGTGREQYF
TRBV29-1	TRBJ2-7	CSVEDLAAGAYEQYF
TRBV19	TRBJ1-1	CASSMEGGGTEAFF
TRBV3-1	TRBJ2-1	CASSQDRVGEPNNEQFF
TRBV28	TRBJ2-1	CASSLTGTSGRAFF
TRBV30	TRBJ1-1	CAWVGAFEAFF
TRBV19	TRBJ2-1	CASSIGQSSYNEQFF
TRBV6-5	TRBJ2-6	CASSYYGTGLGGANVLTF
TRBV14	TRBJ2-2	CASSQDVSGSWVFTGELFF
TRBV11-2	TRBJ2-5	CASSLLRVETQYF